The next 24 T cell receptor beta chains were all read from a single sample in a study of post-analysis software for immune sequencing data. General study points: Included in a set of roughly 5 TRBV segments more frequent in patients than controls were TRBV5-6, TRBV5-1 and TRBV20-1.

Researchers reported that TCR beta cDNA libraries carried unique molecular identifiers. One entry per CDR3 protein, called by TCRdb with MiXCR from the PCR reads. There are some 690,000 distinct CDR3 sequences in the sample; 55% to 60% occur only once, and 11% lies in the top ten. Which antigens these TCRs recognize remains unknown. The sequencing input was blood. The receptor set was obtained from a girl aged 2-15 years with multiple sclerosis.

This clonotype was observed a few times. This sequence joins TRBV24-1 and TRBJ2-5; maybe TRBD1 (5 bases). The CDR3 length is 13 residues. Trimming removed 6 bases at V and 7 bases at J, with 14 bases between. CDR1 is KGHDR, CDR2 SFDVKD, per germline. The CDR3 sequence is CATSKGAKLTQYF. DNA for the CDR3: TGTGCCACCAGTAAAGGGGCAAAGCTGACCCAGTACTTC.

The chain is built from TRBV4-1 and TRBJ2-1, with D maybe TRBD1 (6 bases). Trimming took off 4 bases at V and 4 bases at J, with 14 bases between the two ends. The CDR3 extends over 15 amino acids. The germline V gene encodes CDR1 MGHRA and CDR2 YSYEKL. This CDR3 is CASSRGRGGYNEQFF. The CDR3 nucleotides read TGCGCCAGCAGCCGAGGTCGAGGGGGTTACAATGAGCAGTTCTTC.

J is TRBJ1-2 and V is TRBV29-1; 7 nucleotides agree with TRBD1. The length of the CDR3 is 11 residues. In germline, CDR1 is SQVTM, CDR2 ANQGSEA. V shed 5 bases and J 7 bases; nucleotides not matched to a gene: 4. The CDR3 DNA reads TGCAGCGTTATACAGGGGATTGGCTACACCTTC. Its protein is CSVIQGIGYTF.

This chain links TRBV29-1 with TRBJ2-4; no clear D gene. The J call may be mistaken, given a closer DNA end match to TRBJ2-7. Germline V lookup: CDR1 SQVTM, CDR2 ANQGSEA. This CDR3 has 14 amino acids. CDR3 sequence (DNA): TGCAGCGTTGAAGGGCTTCGGGCCCCCTACGAGCAGTACTTC. Translated, it gives CSVEGLRAPYEQYF.

To note about this clonotype: Likely a read error: the CDR3 ends without its conserved phenylalanine or tryptophan. The chain combines TRBV7-2 with TRBJ1-1; unclear D gene. The CDR3 runs to 14 residues. V lost 5 bases to trimming and J lost 2 bases, with 12 bases between them. Germline loops: CDR1 SGHTA, CDR2 FQGNSA. CDR3 bases: TGTGCCAGCAGCCCCGGGCCCTTCAACACTGAAGCTTTCTGT. It encodes CASSPGPFNTEAFC.

This clonotype was observed a few times. The rearrangement joins TRBV5-1 to TRBJ1-1; TRBD1 might be the D (5 bases). There are 16 residues in the CDR3. Trimming pared 2 bases from V and 1 base from J, leaving 15 bases between. The germline V gene encodes CDR1 SGHRS and CDR2 YFSETQ. The CDR3 DNA reads as TGCGCCAGCAGCTTCGGACAAATCTGGCGGAACACTGAAGCTTTCTTT. It codes for CASSFGQIWRNTEAFF. Drawing the rest from reference TRBV5-1 and TRBJ1-1, the complete variable domain is KAGVTQTPRYLIKTRGQQVTLSCSPISGHRSVSWYQQTPGQGLQFLFEYFSETQRNKGNFPGRFSGRQFSNSRSEMNVSTLELGDSALYLCASSFGQIWRNTEAFFGQGTRLTVV.

In its sample, this clonotype was seen a few times. The CDR3 coding sequence is TGTGCCACCAGTGACCCCTACGATAGCAATGAGCAGTTCTTC. Translated, it gives CATSDPYDSNEQFF. The chain employs TRBV24-1 and TRBJ2-1, with no clear D. The V and J ends lost 4 bases and 6 bases respectively, with 12 bases between them. CDR1 KGHDR and CDR2 SFDVKD come from the germline V gene. CDR3 length equals 14 residues.

This clonotype was detected a few times. V is TRBV2 and J is TRBJ1-2, with 9 bases fitting TRBD1. This CDR3 spans 12 amino acids. Germline assignment: CDR1 SNHLY and CDR2 FYNNEI. The V segment lost 11 bases and the J segment 7 bases; nucleotides outside the gene matches: 8. CDR3 DNA sequence: TGTGCCTCCCTGGACAGGGGAGGTGGCTACACCTTC. Amino acids: CASLDRGGGYTF.

This clonotype was seen more than once but under ten times. The chain recombines TRBV28 with TRBJ2-3; a weak D match, TRBD2 (5 bases). The CDR3 sequence is 15 residues long. The V and J ends lost 2 bases and 2 bases respectively, with 11 bases between them. Germline CDR1 and CDR2: MDHEN and SYDVKM. Written as DNA, the CDR3 is TGTGCCAGCAGTTTAGGAAGCGGCCCCACAGATACGCAGTATTTT. This sequence encodes CASSLGSGPTDTQYF.

This clonotype was seen more than once but under ten times. The rearrangement joins TRBV7-2 to TRBJ2-1, with D possibly TRBD2 on 5 matching bases. This CDR3 has 15 residues. The ends were cut back, 1 base at V and 5 bases at J, with 12 bases in the middle. Looked up from germline, CDR1 is SGHTA and CDR2 is FQGNSA. In DNA form, the CDR3 reads TGTGCCAGCAGCTTAGGCGCTAGCAGCAACAATGAGCAGTTCTTC. This sequence encodes CASSLGASSNNEQFF. The entire variable domain, with the rest obtained from reference TRBV7-2 and TRBJ2-1, is as follows: GAGVSQSPSNKVTEKGKDVELRCDPISGHTALYWYRQSLGQGLEFLIYFQGNSAPDKSGLPSDRFSAERTGGSVSTLTIQRTQQEDSAVYLCASSLGASSNNEQFFGPGTRLTVL.

The chain recombines TRBV28 with TRBJ2-1; 8 positions agree with TRBD1. The J segment lost 4 bases and the V segment lost 5 bases, leaving 7 bases of the junction unmatched. Germline CDR1 MDHEN, CDR2 SYDVKM. The CDR3 contains 15 residues. The CDR3 sequence: CASSKTDRVYNEQFF. CDR3 bases: TGTGCCAGCAGTAAGACGGACAGGGTATACAATGAGCAGTTCTTC.

This clonotype showed up just a few times. The rearrangement joins TRBV19 to TRBJ2-7; TRBD2 is a possible D gene (6 bases). Trimming took off 6 bases at V and 0 bases at J, with 9 bases between the two ends. Germline V gene lookup returns CDR1 LNHDA and CDR2 SQIVND (reference sequence). This CDR3 region has 13 residues. The CDR3 reads CASRGLDSYEQYF. The CDR3 coding sequence is TGTGCCAGTAGGGGACTCGACTCCTACGAGCAGTACTTC.

The rearrangement links TRBV7-2 to TRBJ1-2; D possibly corresponds to TRBD1 (6 bases). The length of the CDR3 is 17 residues. Trimming removed 5 bases from V and 5 bases from J, with 24 bases in between. CDR1 is SGHTA and CDR2 is FQGNSA in the germline V gene. The CDR3 coding sequence is TGTGCCAGCAGCCTATCGCCGGGACAAAGGGGACTATATGGCTACACCTTC. It encodes CASSLSPGQRGLYGYTF.

This chain joins TRBV28 and TRBJ2-1, with TRBD1 identical over 7 bases. Trimming at V came to 4 bases and at J to 3 bases, leaving 6 bases not matched to a gene. CDR1 and CDR2 from the germline V gene are MDHEN and SYDVKM. The CDR3 loop spans 15 amino acids. The DNA for the CDR3 is TGTGCCAGCAGTTCATTGGACAGGCGCTACAATGAGCAGTTCTTC. As protein: CASSSLDRRYNEQFF.

This clonotype was observed a handful of times. The J gene is TRBJ2-4, the V gene TRBV6-5; a weak D match, TRBD1 (6 bases). The DNA end is a closer match to TRBJ2-7, so the J assignment may be wrong. Per germline, CDR1 MNHEY and CDR2 SVGAGI. The CDR3 totals 14 residues. CDR3 nucleotide sequence: TGTGCCAGCAGTTACTCTGGACAGATATACGAGCAGTACTTC. This encodes CASSYSGQIYEQYF.

This clonotype has just a few counts. The chain employs TRBV30 and TRBJ2-1, with D unclear. Trimming took 3 bases from V and 5 from J, leaving 8 bases between them. This CDR3 is built from 12 residues. Germline V CDR1 and CDR2: GTSNPN, SVGIG (reference sequence). CDR3: CAWRGLNNEQFF. CDR3 DNA: TGTGCCTGGAGGGGCCTTAACAATGAGCAGTTCTTC.

This clonotype showed up just a few times. The chain recombines TRBV20-1 with TRBJ2-7, with 9 bases lining up with TRBD1. V lost 2 bases to trimming and J lost 0 bases; unmatched junction nucleotides: 5. This CDR3 comprises 15 residues. The germline gives CDR1 DFQATT, CDR2 SNEGSKA (reference sequence). CDR3: CSARSPGQGSYEQYF. The CDR3 bases are TGCAGTGCTAGAAGCCCGGGACAGGGCTCCTACGAGCAGTACTTC.

Turning to this clonotype: The germline gene is not matched at one end of the junction; a read error may be the cause. V and J are TRBV20-1 and TRBJ2-1; either TRBD1 or TRBD2 may supply D (5 bases each). The germline gives CDR1 DFQATT, CDR2 SNEGSKA (reference sequence). This CDR3 contains 15 residues. The CDR3 DNA follows: TGCAGTACTAGAGTTGGTGGGGTTAGGGGAAAAGAGCAGTTCTTC. Its protein product is CSTRVGGVRGKEQFF.

This sequence joins TRBV5-6 and TRBJ1-2, with TRBD1 as a possible D gene (5 bases). The CDR3 contains 13 residues. Trimming pared 4 bases from V and 8 bases from J, leaving 15 bases between. Germline V CDR1 and CDR2: SGHDT, YYEEEE. The CDR3 reads CASSTGGVRGYTF. The CDR3 bases are TGTGCCAGCAGCACTGGAGGGGTACGGGGCTACACCTTC.

V and J are TRBV30 and TRBJ2-1; tentative D call: TRBD1 (5 bases). CDR1 is GTSNPN and CDR2 is SVGIG in the germline V gene (reference sequence). CDR3 length equals 15 residues. V was shortened by 0 bases and J by 5 bases, with 14 bases between the two germline ends. The CDR3 DNA is TGTGCCTGGAGTGTAGGGGATAGATGGGACAATGAGCAGTTCTTC. Translation gives CAWSVGDRWDNEQFF.

About this clonotype itself: A clone one base away is much larger, so this may be a read error. This rearrangement joins TRBV10-3 to TRBJ2-1; D is undetermined. V lost 10 bases and J lost 0, with 4 bases in between. From germline, CDR1 is ENHRY and CDR2 SYGVKD. The CDR3 contains 11 residues. The CDR3 DNA sequence: TGTGCCAGCGGCTCCTACAATGAGCAGTTCTTC. Protein sequence: CASGSYNEQFF.

The chain has TRBV6-6 and TRBJ2-7; a weak D match, TRBD2 (5 bases). This CDR3 spans 17 amino acids. Germline loops: CDR1 MNHNY, CDR2 SVGAGI (reference sequence). V lost 0 bases and J 6 bases, leaving 21 bases between the germline ends. The CDR3 DNA sequence: TGTGCCAGCAGTTACTCCAGAAGACGGGTGGCAGAGGGCGAGCAGTACTTC. Its protein product is CASSYSRRRVAEGEQYF.

This chain connects TRBV5-1 to TRBJ2-5; 8 nucleotides line up with TRBD2. TRBJ2-7 matches the DNA end more closely, so the J call is doubtful. CDR3 length: 15 residues. The germline V gene encodes CDR1 SGHRS and CDR2 YFSETQ. CDR3 region: CASSLGGGSGDEQYF. Written as DNA, the CDR3 is TGCGCCAGCAGCTTGGGAGGGGGTAGCGGGGACGAGCAGTACTTC.

In its sample, this clonotype was seen a few times. V usage is TRBV7-3 and J usage is TRBJ2-3, with 12 nucleotides matching TRBD2. The CDR3 covers 15 residues. CDR1 and CDR2 (germline): SGHTA, FQGTGA. The trim removed 3 bases at V and 5 bases at J, leaving 3 bases unmatched. DNA for the CDR3: TGTGCCAGCAGCTTGACTAGCGGGAGTGTAGATACGCAGTATTTT. Translation: CASSLTSGSVDTQYF.